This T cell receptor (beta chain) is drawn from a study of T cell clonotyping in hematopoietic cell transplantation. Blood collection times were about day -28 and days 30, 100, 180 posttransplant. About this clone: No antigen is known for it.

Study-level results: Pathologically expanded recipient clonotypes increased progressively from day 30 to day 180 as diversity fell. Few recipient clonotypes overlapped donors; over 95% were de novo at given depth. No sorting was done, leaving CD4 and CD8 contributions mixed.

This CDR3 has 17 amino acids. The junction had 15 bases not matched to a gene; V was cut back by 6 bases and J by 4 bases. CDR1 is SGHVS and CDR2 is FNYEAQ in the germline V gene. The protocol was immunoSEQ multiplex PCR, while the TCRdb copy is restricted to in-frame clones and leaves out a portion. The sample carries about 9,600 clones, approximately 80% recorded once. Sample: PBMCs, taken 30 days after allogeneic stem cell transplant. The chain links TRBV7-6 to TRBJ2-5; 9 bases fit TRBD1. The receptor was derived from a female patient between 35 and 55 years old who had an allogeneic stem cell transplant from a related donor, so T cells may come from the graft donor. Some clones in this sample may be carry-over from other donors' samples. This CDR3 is CASSSHPGTGFGETQYF. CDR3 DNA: TGTGCCAGCAGTTCCCACCCCGGGACAGGGTTCGGAGAGACCCAGTACTTC.